This TCR beta chain was sequenced for a study of OX40 agonist ivuxolimab in advanced cancers. Overall study context: Given to patients was ivuxolimab, an agonistic anti-OX40 (CD134) antibody. Every patient in dose escalation had hepatocellular carcinoma, melanoma, renal cell or head and neck cancer.

This clone was detected only a few times. No antigen is known for it. This same CDR3 is encoded by further DNA sequences in the sample. Repertoires were generated with immunoSEQ multiplex PCR, while TCRdb's copy carries only in-frame clones and drops some. The data hold about 130,000 clones, with 80% to 95% observed a single time. General study results and limits: Clonal expansion by week 6 occurred in CD4+ and CD8+ blood T cells (at 0.1 to 3.0 mg/kg).

The CDR3 loop spans 12 amino acids. Germline V gives CDR1 LNHDA, CDR2 SQIVND (reference sequence). Trimming pared 1 base from V and 4 bases from J, leaving 4 bases between. The sequence came from an adult with an advanced solid tumor such as melanoma, head and neck, liver or kidney cancer. The rearrangement links TRBV19 to TRBJ2-5; D not certain. This specimen consisted of CD4+ or CD8+ T cells sorted from blood, obtained in a trial of the OX40 agonist ivuxolimab. CDR3 residues: CASSIGGETQYF. The CDR3 DNA reads TGTGCCAGTAGTATAGGAGGAGAGACCCAGTACTTC.